This TCR beta chain was sequenced during a study of Graves' ophthalmopathy and Graves' hyperthyroidism. Overall study: The term stable hyperthyroidism indicated an absence of ophthalmopathy within 18 months of follow-up.

About this clonotype: Its antigen is as yet unknown.

Study findings and constraints: Most clonotypes expanded in thyroid above 0.001 frequency were present in blood too. Ophthalmopathy progression was predicted with 70% to 71% sensitivity and roughly 74% specificity.

The CDR3 is 14 amino acids. The junction had 4 bases not matched to a gene; V was cut back by 4 bases and J by 5 bases. Germline V gene lookup returns CDR1 SGHTA and CDR2 FQGTGA. Clinical symptoms and serum thyroxine were used for diagnosis; TRAb, thyroid ultrasound and orbital computed tomography were also relied on. Amplified TCR beta CDR3 regions were obtained using RNA transcripts as template. In the first round, RT-PCR was carried out with HTBI primers, and a multiplex PCR formed the second round. TCRdb itself ran the multiplex PCR reads through MiXCR, one entry per CDR3 protein. The table includes 1 million to 1.3 million distinct CDR3 sequences, about 40% detected once.

The sequence was obtained from an adult man with Graves' hyperthyroidism. The sample was peripheral blood or thyroid tissue (not recorded which). V usage is TRBV7-3 and J usage is TRBJ2-3; 9 bases are a match to TRBD1. For the CDR3, the DNA is TGTGCCAGCAGCTACAGGGGGCGCGGAGATACGCAGTATTTT. Encoded protein: CASSYRGRGDTQYF.